This T cell receptor (beta chain) came from a study of cytomegalovirus exposure and HLA in healthy donors. A word on this clone: Antigen: not known.

Among the donors, all were healthy bone marrow donors. Study conclusions and caveats: Data from an earlier analysis indicated that most TCR beta V segments were productive either about 90% or about 30% of the time.

The CDR3 extends over 12 amino acids. V lost 3 bases and J 8 bases, leaving 10 bases between the germline ends. Germline V gene lookup returns CDR1 MNHNS and CDR2 SASEGT. It was with 60 Vbeta and 13 Jbeta primers that the PCR ran. Only in-frame clones appear in the TCRdb table, and some are missing; sequencing was by immunoSEQ multiplex PCR. The sample gives around 70,000 clones, 70% to 85% of which show up once; roughly 3.1% is in the top ten. This TCR came from a girl aged 5-17 years in good health and CMV-seropositive. Sequenced input: PBMCs. This chain uses TRBV6-1 with TRBJ1-1; D gene unclear. DNA for the CDR3: TGTGCCAGCAGTGATTTTGGCAGGGAAGCTTTCTTT. This codes for CASSDFGREAFF.